This T cell receptor beta chain was captured in a study of T cells in Graves' hyperthyroidism and ophthalmopathy. About the study: Peripheral blood was secured at the point of initial diagnosis, before any treatment. Study-level findings and limits: The model identified upcoming ophthalmopathy a median approximately six months ahead of onset.

Lactation, pregnancy, other autoimmune disease or uncontrolled infection led to exclusion of patients. A 10 ml volume of fresh peripheral blood provided the PBMCs. Using RNA transcripts as the source, TCR beta CDR3 regions were amplified. Using the HTBI primer set, a first-round RT-PCR was run on the TCR CDR3. TCRdb re-called the multiplex PCR reads through MiXCR, storing one row per CDR3 protein. The sample has about 600,000 distinct CDR3 sequences, 13% to 15% seen once. To note about this clonotype: Its antigen is not identified.

Germline-derived CDR1 and CDR2 are LNHDA and SQIVND (reference sequence). The V end lost 2 bases, the J end lost 2 bases, and 7 bases lay between the germline ends. The CDR3 has 15 residues. The genes are TRBV19 and TRBJ2-6, with D perhaps TRBD1 or TRBD2 (6 bases each). This clonotype originated in a woman younger than 30 with Graves' ophthalmopathy. The material sequenced was blood. The CDR3 reads CASSIRGPGANVLTF. CDR3 DNA sequence: TGTGCCAGTAGTATACGGGGGCCTGGGGCCAACGTCCTGACTTTC.